A selection of T cell receptor beta chains follows, all from one sample in a study of T cells in localized non-small cell lung cancer. Clones were read by immunoSEQ multiplex PCR, and TCRdb kept only the in-frame ones, dropping some. This table holds around 28,000 clones, about 88% found once. The input for sequencing was peripheral blood, taken before any cancer treatment. The receptors here all came from a female donor older than 55 with stage I lung adenocarcinoma. CDR3s include the opening cysteine and the closing phenylalanine or tryptophan. A D gene is named only where the DNA matches it firmly. Size is stated for part of the rows, as once, few or many counts, or as a class when the clone is expanded.

V gene: TRBV28; J gene: TRBJ2-7; D gene: .; clone size: .; CDR3 protein: CASSLLAESYEQYF; CDR3 DNA: TGTGCCAGCAGTTTATTGGCAGAGTCCTACGAGCAGTACTTC
V gene: TRBV9; J gene: TRBJ1-1; D gene: TRBD1; clone size: .; CDR3 protein: CASSGTGGTEAFF; CDR3 DNA: TGTGCCAGCAGCGGAACAGGGGGCACTGAAGCTTTCTTT
V gene: TRBV7-9; J gene: TRBJ2-1; D gene: .; clone size: .; CDR3 protein: CASGRGTRDNEQFF; CDR3 DNA: TGTGCCTCGGGTCGGGGGACCCGGGACAATGAGCAGTTCTTC
V gene: TRBV10-3; J gene: TRBJ2-5; D gene: TRBD2; clone size: once; CDR3 protein: CAIKGLAGGAQETQYF; CDR3 DNA: TGTGCCATCAAAGGACTAGCGGGAGGGGCCCAAGAGACCCAGTACTTC
V gene: TRBV7-9; J gene: TRBJ2-3; D gene: .; clone size: once; CDR3 protein: CASSSRGPDTQYF; CDR3 DNA: TGTGCCAGCAGCTCTCGGGGTCCAGATACGCAGTATTTT
V gene: TRBV6-5; J gene: TRBJ1-2; D gene: TRBD1; clone size: .; CDR3 protein: CASSHTGTATF; CDR3 DNA: TGTGCCAGCAGTCATACCGGGACAGCTACCTTC
V gene: TRBV7-8; J gene: TRBJ2-2; D gene: .; clone size: .; CDR3 protein: CASTPIFTGELFF; CDR3 DNA: TGTGCCAGCACCCCGATATTTACCGGGGAGCTGTTTTTT
V gene: TRBV10-3; J gene: TRBJ1-1; D gene: TRBD1; clone size: once; CDR3 protein: CAISESPGQGGTEAFF; CDR3 DNA: TGTGCCATCAGTGAGTCACCGGGACAGGGGGGCACTGAAGCTTTCTTT
V gene: TRBV28; J gene: TRBJ1-5; D gene: .; clone size: .; CDR3 protein: CASSKQGKGNQPQHF; CDR3 DNA: TGTGCCAGCAGCAAACAGGGAAAAGGCAATCAGCCCCAGCATTTT
V gene: TRBV7-8; J gene: TRBJ2-2; D gene: TRBD2; clone size: .; CDR3 protein: CASSRGLAGGPAGELFF; CDR3 DNA: TGTGCCAGCAGCCGAGGACTAGCGGGAGGGCCGGCCGGGGAGCTGTTTTTT
V gene: TRBV9; J gene: TRBJ2-4; D gene: TRBD2; clone size: .; CDR3 protein: CASSVERLAIAKNIQYF; CDR3 DNA: TGTGCCAGCAGCGTAGAGAGACTAGCCATAGCCAAAAACATTCAGTACTTC
V gene: TRBV5-1; J gene: TRBJ2-7; D gene: TRBD2; clone size: .; CDR3 protein: CASSLEPSGQLLEQYF; CDR3 DNA: TGCGCCAGCAGCTTGGAACCTAGCGGACAACTACTCGAGCAGTACTTC
V gene: TRBV20-1; J gene: TRBJ1-2; D gene: .; clone size: .; CDR3 protein: CGVNRGYGYTF; CDR3 DNA: TGCGGTGTTAATCGGGGGTATGGCTACACCTTC
V gene: TRBV11-2; J gene: TRBJ2-7; D gene: .; clone size: .; CDR3 protein: CASSFLASEQYF; CDR3 DNA: TGTGCCAGCAGCTTCCTAGCTAGCGAGCAGTACTTC
V gene: TRBV9; J gene: TRBJ2-3; D gene: .; clone size: .; CDR3 protein: CASSGGRISSTDTQYF; CDR3 DNA: TGTGCCAGCTCAGGAGGACGGATATCTAGCACAGATACGCAGTATTTT
V gene: TRBV29-1; J gene: TRBJ2-5; D gene: .; clone size: .; CDR3 protein: CSVDKLGEETQYF; CDR3 DNA: TGCAGCGTTGATAAGCTAGGGGAAGAGACCCAGTACTTC
V gene: TRBV5-1; J gene: TRBJ2-2; D gene: .; clone size: .; CDR3 protein: CASSDPGAGELFF; CDR3 DNA: TGCGCCAGCAGCGACCCGGGTGCCGGGGAGCTGTTTTTT